This TCR beta chain was captured by sequencing in a study of blood T cell repertoires in COVID-19. Study summary: Whether acute or convalescent, the COVID-19 samples came from the United States, Italy and Spain. PBMCs, B-cell-depleted T cells, or T cells were the source of the cDNA or gDNA that made up the material.

Germline CDR1 is SGHTA and CDR2 is FQGNSA. Between the trimmed V and J ends, which lost 2 bases and 0 bases, there was a span of 4 bases. There are 13 residues in the CDR3. Original data processing: By means of reference gene primer amplification, nucleated cell counts were estimated. The data were produced by immunoSEQ multiplex PCR, yet TCRdb's version contains in-frame clones alone and is incomplete. That table supplies the V and J calls and clone size; D and trimming were determined from the DNA. This table has roughly 73,000 clones, roughly 84% appearing once. The origin of this receptor is a woman over 75 with active or convalescent COVID-19. The sequencing input was peripheral blood. The chain joins TRBV7-2 to TRBJ1-1, with D unresolved. The CDR3 DNA follows: TGTGCCAGCAGCTTACCAGTGAACACTGAAGCTTTCTTT. It yields the protein CASSLPVNTEAFF.